Shown below are 3 T cell receptor beta chains from a single sample sequenced in a study of cytomegalovirus exposure and HLA in healthy donors. With 60 Vbeta and 13 Jbeta primers, the PCR was carried out. Measured with immunoSEQ multiplex PCR; TCRdb has only the in-frame clones, and not every one. The table lists around 170,000 clones, around four fifths of them singletons. The sequencing input was PBMCs. These receptors were obtained from a man aged 18 to 35 in good health and CMV-seronegative.

CDR3 bases: TGTGCCAGCAGCGTAGCCCCGACAGGGAGCTCTGGAAACACCATATATTTT. It encodes CASSVAPTGSSGNTIYF. V is TRBV9 and J is TRBJ1-3; 7 bases fit TRBD1. Germline V gives CDR1 SGDLS, CDR2 YYNGEE. V dropped 0 bases and J dropped 0; count of bases not matched to a gene: 6. The CDR3 is 17 residues long.

The chain employs TRBV7-8 and TRBJ2-3; TRBD1 matches 7 bases. The V and J ends lost 1 base and 2 bases, in that order; junction bases with no gene match: 6. The CDR3 runs to 16 residues. Germline-derived CDR1 and CDR2 are SGHVS and FQNEAQ. The chain's CDR3 is CASSLVGGQSTDTQYF. The CDR3 DNA sequence: TGTGCCAGCAGCTTAGTAGGGGGCCAATCCACAGATACGCAGTATTTT.

The rearrangement joins TRBV6-1 to TRBJ1-5; 10 bases align to TRBD1. Germline CDR1 and CDR2: MNHNS and SASEGT. The V segment lost 6 bases and the J segment 7 bases; nucleotides outside the gene matches: 3. The CDR3 is 13 amino acids. CDR3 in DNA: TGTGCCAGCAGCCGGGACAGGGGCCAGCCCCAGCATTTT. This codes for CASSRDRGQPQHF.